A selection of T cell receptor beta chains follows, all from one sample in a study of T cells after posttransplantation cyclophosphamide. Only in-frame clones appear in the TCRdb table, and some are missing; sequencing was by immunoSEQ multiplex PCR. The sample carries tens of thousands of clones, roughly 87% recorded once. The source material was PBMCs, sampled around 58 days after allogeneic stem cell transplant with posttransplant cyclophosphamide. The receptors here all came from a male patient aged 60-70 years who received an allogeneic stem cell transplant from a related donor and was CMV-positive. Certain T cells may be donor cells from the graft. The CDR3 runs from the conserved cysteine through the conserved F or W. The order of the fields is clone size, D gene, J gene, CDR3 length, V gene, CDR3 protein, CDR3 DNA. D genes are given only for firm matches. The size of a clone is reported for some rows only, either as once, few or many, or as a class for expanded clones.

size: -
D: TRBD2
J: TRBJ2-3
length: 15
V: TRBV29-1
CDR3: CSVEGLAGTTDTQYF
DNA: TGCAGCGTTGAAGGGCTAGCGGGGACGACAGATACGCAGTATTTT

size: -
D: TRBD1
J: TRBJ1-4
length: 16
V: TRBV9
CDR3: CASSATDRGQLEKLFF
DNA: TGTGCCAGCAGCGCCACAGACAGGGGGCAATTAGAAAAACTGTTTTTT

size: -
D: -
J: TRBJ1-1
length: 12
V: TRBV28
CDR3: CASTSSNTEAFF
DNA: TGTGCCAGCACTTCGAGTAACACTGAAGCTTTCTTT

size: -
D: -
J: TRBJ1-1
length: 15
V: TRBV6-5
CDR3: CASSYSRGRTTEAFF
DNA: TGTGCCAGCAGTTACTCGAGAGGGAGGACGACTGAAGCTTTCTTT

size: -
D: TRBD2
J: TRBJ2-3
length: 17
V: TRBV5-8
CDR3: CASSWIPGLAGTDTQYF
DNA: TGTGCCAGCAGTTGGATCCCGGGACTAGCGGGCACAGATACGCAGTATTTT

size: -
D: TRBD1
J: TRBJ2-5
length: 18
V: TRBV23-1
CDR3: CASSHPGGGQGLQETQYF
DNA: TGCGCCAGCAGTCATCCCGGGGGAGGACAGGGGCTGCAAGAGACCCAGTACTTC

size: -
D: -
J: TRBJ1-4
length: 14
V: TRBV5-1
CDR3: CASSNPTSNEKLFF
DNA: TGCGCCAGCAGCAACCCGACATCTAATGAAAAACTGTTTTTT

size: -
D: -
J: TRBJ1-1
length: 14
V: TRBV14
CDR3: CASSHRGRATEAFF
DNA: TGTGCCAGCAGCCACCGTGGCAGGGCCACTGAAGCTTTCTTT

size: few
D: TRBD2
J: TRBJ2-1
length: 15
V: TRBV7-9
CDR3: CASSFGAGGRNEQFF
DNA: TGTGCCAGCAGCTTTGGCGCGGGGGGGCGGAATGAGCAGTTCTTC

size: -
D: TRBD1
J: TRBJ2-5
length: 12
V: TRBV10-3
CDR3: CAISTGEETQYF
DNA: TGTGCCATCAGTACAGGGGAGGAGACCCAGTACTTC

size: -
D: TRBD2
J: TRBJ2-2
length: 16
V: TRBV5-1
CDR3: CASSLATSGGTGELFF
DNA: TGCGCCAGCAGCTTGGCCACTAGCGGGGGTACAGGGGAGCTGTTTTTT

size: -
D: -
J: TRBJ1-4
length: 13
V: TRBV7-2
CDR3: CASSWDINEKLFF
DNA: TGTGCCAGCAGCTGGGACATTAATGAAAAACTGTTTTTT

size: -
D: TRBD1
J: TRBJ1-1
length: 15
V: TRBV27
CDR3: CASSLDRVGYTEAFF
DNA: TGTGCCAGCAGTTTGGACAGGGTGGGATACACTGAAGCTTTCTTT

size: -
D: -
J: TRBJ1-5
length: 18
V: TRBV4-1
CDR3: CASSQDRGEGRSNQPQHF
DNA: TGCGCCAGCAGCCAAGATCGGGGGGAGGGAAGGAGCAATCAGCCCCAGCATTTT

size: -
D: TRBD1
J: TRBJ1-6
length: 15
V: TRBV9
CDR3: CASSGEGQYNSPLHF
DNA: TGTGCCAGCAGCGGAGAGGGACAGTATAATTCACCCCTCCACTTT

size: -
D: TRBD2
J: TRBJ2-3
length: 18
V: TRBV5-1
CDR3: CASSYWRAGGGSTDTQYF
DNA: TGCGCCAGCAGCTATTGGAGAGCGGGGGGAGGGAGCACAGATACGCAGTATTTT

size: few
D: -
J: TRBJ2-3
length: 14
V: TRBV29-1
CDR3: CSVEVAGSADTQYF
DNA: TGCAGCGTTGAGGTGGCGGGGAGCGCGGATACGCAGTATTTT

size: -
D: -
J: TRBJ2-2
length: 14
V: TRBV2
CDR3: CASSDEGYTGELFF
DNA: TGTGCCAGCAGTGATGAGGGTTACACCGGGGAGCTGTTTTTT

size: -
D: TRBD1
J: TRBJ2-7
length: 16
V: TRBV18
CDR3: CASSRPGQGLTYEQYF
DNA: TGTGCCAGCTCACGCCCGGGACAGGGGCTCACCTACGAGCAGTACTTC

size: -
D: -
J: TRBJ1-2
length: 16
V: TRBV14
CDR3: CASSPTYSNVDYGYTF
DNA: TGTGCCAGCAGCCCGACATACTCAAACGTTGACTATGGCTACACCTTC

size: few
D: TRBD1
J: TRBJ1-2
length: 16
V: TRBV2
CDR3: CASSYSNRGANYGYTF
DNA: TGTGCCAGCAGTTACTCAAACAGGGGAGCTAACTATGGCTACACCTTC

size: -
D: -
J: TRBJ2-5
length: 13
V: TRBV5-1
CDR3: CASSIVGEETQYF
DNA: TGCGCCAGCAGCATTGTCGGGGAAGAGACCCAGTACTTC

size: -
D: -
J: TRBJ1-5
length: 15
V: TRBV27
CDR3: CASSFFAGGNQPQHF
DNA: TGTGCCAGCAGTTTCTTCGCAGGGGGCAATCAGCCCCAGCATTTT

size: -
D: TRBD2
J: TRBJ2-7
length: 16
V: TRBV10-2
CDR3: CASSDMILAGYYEQYF
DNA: TGCGCCAGCAGTGATATGATACTAGCGGGTTACTACGAGCAGTACTTC

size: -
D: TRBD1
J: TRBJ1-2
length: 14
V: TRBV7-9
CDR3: CASSPKEGADGYTF
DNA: TGTGCCAGCAGCCCAAAGGAGGGGGCGGATGGCTACACCTTC

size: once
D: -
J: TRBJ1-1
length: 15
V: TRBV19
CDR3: CASSPGDGGNTEAFF
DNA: TGTGCCAGTAGTCCAGGCGACGGGGGGAACACTGAAGCTTTCTTT

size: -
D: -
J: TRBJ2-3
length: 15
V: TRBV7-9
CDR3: CASSPWGGRADTQYF
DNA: TGTGCCAGCAGCCCGTGGGGGGGCAGAGCAGATACGCAGTATTTT

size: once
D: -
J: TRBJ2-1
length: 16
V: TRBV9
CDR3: CASSPTSRVTYNEQFF
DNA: TGTGCCAGCAGCCCGACCTCCAGGGTGACCTACAATGAGCAGTTCTTC

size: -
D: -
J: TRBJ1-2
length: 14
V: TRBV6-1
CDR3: CASSERRANYGYTF
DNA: TGTGCCAGCAGTGAGCGCAGGGCAAACTATGGCTACACCTTC

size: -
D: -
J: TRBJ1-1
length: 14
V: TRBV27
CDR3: CASSLAGGNTEAFF
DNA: TGTGCCAGCAGTTTAGCAGGAGGGAACACTGAAGCTTTCTTT

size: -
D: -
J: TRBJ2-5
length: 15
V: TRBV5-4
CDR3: CASSLNGGAWETQYF
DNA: TGTGCCAGCAGCTTGAACGGAGGGGCCTGGGAGACCCAGTACTTC

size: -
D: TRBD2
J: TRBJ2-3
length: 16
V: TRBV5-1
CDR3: CASSLGLAVESGTQYF
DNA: TGCGCCAGCAGCTTGGGTCTAGCGGTGGAATCAGGTACGCAGTATTTT

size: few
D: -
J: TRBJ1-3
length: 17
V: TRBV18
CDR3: CASSPTRKEVRGNTIYF
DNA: TGTGCCAGCTCACCGACTAGGAAAGAGGTCCGGGGAAACACCATATATTTT

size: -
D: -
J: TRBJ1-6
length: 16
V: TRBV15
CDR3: CATSSTSGQSVSPLHF
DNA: TGTGCCACCAGCAGTACATCTGGACAGTCGGTCTCACCCCTCCACTTT

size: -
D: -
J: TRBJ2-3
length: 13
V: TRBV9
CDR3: CASSPGLEDTQYF
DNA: TGTGCCAGCAGCCCCGGTTTAGAAGATACGCAGTATTTT

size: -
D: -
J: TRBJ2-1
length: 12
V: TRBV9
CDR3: CASSGSFLGQFF
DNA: TGTGCCAGCAGCGGAAGCTTTCTAGGGCAGTTCTTC

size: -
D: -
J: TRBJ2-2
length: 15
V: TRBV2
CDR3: CASRSTGLGTGELFF
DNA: TGTGCCAGCAGATCTACAGGGTTGGGCACCGGGGAGCTGTTTTTT

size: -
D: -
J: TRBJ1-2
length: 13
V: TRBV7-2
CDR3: CASSLGQYYGYTF
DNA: TGTGCCAGCAGCTTGGGACAATACTATGGCTACACCTTC

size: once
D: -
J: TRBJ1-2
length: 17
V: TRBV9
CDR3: CASSVNPAGERDYGYTF
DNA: TGTGCCAGCAGCGTAAATCCGGCGGGAGAGCGTGACTATGGCTACACCTTC

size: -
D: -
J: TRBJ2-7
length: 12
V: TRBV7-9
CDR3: CASRAESYEQYF
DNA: TGTGCCAGCAGGGCGGAATCCTACGAGCAGTACTTC

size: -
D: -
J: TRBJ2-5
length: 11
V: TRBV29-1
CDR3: CSVGGGETQYF
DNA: TGCAGCGTGGGAGGGGGAGAGACCCAGTACTTC

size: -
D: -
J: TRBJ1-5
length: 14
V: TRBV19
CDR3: CASSSAGNNQPQHF
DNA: TGTGCCAGTAGTTCGGCGGGGAACAATCAGCCCCAGCATTTT

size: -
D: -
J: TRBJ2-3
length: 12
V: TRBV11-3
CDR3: CASSPNTDTQYF
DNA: TGTGCCAGCAGCCCAAATACAGATACGCAGTATTTT

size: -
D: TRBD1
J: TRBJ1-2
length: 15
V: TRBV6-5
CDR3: CATGTDYFTRYGYTF
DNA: TGTGCCACAGGGACAGACTACTTTACACGCTATGGCTACACCTTC

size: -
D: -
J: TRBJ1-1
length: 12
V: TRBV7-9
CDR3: CASSPRASEAFF
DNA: TGTGCCAGCAGCCCCCGTGCGTCTGAAGCTTTCTTT

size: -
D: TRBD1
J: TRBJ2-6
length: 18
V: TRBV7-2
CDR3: CASSLRGNPHSGANVLTF
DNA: TGTGCCAGCAGCCTCAGGGGGAACCCTCACTCTGGGGCCAACGTCCTGACTTTC

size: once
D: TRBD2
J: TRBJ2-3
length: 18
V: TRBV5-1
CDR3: CASRRGTSGGTSTDTQYF
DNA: TGCGCCAGCCGTCGCGGAACTAGCGGGGGGACCAGCACAGATACGCAGTATTTT

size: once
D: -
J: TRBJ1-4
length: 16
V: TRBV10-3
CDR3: CAISELSGQSNEKLFF
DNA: TGTGCCATCAGTGAGTTAAGCGGACAGTCGAATGAAAAACTGTTTTTT